This T cell receptor beta chain was obtained from a study of blood T cell repertoires in COVID-19. Patients in Seattle were enrolled during active infection, then followed longitudinally. The table came from immunoSEQ multiplex PCR; TCRdb's copy has only in-frame clones and leaves some out. The repertoire holds fewer than 200,000 clones, with just under 85% as singletons. Per germline, CDR1 SQVTM and CDR2 ANQGSEA. V was clipped by 2 bases and J by 0 bases; unmatched bases: 4. CDR3 length: 16 residues. The sequence was collected from a woman of 80 years or more with COVID-19, enrolled during active disease. The source material was peripheral blood. The chain recombines TRBV29-1 with TRBJ2-1, with 10 nucleotides matching TRBD2. The CDR3 is CSVEPSGGHSYNEQFF. The CDR3 nucleotides are TGCAGCGTTGAACCTAGCGGGGGCCACTCCTACAATGAGCAGTTCTTC.